The clone carrying this T cell receptor (beta chain) was detected only once. Trimming at V came to 6 bases and at J to 2 bases, leaving 13 bases not matched to a gene. This CDR3 has 16 residues. Germline CDR1 is SNHLY and CDR2 is FYNNEI. TCRdb passed the RT-PCR reads through MiXCR, listing each CDR3 protein once. The table has 650,000 to 800,000 distinct CDR3 sequences, around 14% seen once. The chain employs TRBV2 and TRBJ2-7; 7 bases match TRBD1. The receptor was isolated from a female donor in good health, serving as a healthy control. Material for sequencing was memory CD4+ T cells from blood. CDR3 loop: CASRMVIRQGPYEQYF. The CDR3 DNA sequence: TGTGCCAGCAGGATGGTTATCAGACAGGGCCCCTACGAGCAGTACTTC.